The entry that follows covers one TCR beta chain sequence. Its antigen is currently unknown. These data come from a study of post-analysis software for immune sequencing data. Across the study: Relapsing-remitting, secondary progressive and progressive-relapsing forms of multiple sclerosis all featured among disease courses.

Included in the TCR beta cDNA libraries were unique molecular identifiers. Some 500,000 cDNA molecules were recovered from an input of 1 to 10 million T cells. TCRdb used MiXCR to reprocess the PCR reads, holding one entry per CDR3 protein. The repertoire holds about 760,000 distinct CDR3 sequences, with 30% as singletons. J gave up 3 bases and V 6 bases, and 14 bases lay outside the gene matches. From germline, CDR1 is ENHRY and CDR2 SYGVKD. This CDR3 region has 18 residues. Study findings and constraints: The study found significantly lower normalized Chao1 diversity in multiple sclerosis patients than in controls. TRBV5-6, TRBV5-1 and TRBV20-1 were among several TRBV segments more frequent in patients than controls.

Material for sequencing was blood. The source is a girl aged 10-17 years with multiple sclerosis. The chain has TRBV10-3 and TRBJ2-2; 9 nucleotides match TRBD1. CDR3 coding DNA: TGTGCCATCAGCGACCCACTGAGGGGGACAGGGCACACCGGGGAGCTGTTTTTT. It translates to CAISDPLRGTGHTGELFF.